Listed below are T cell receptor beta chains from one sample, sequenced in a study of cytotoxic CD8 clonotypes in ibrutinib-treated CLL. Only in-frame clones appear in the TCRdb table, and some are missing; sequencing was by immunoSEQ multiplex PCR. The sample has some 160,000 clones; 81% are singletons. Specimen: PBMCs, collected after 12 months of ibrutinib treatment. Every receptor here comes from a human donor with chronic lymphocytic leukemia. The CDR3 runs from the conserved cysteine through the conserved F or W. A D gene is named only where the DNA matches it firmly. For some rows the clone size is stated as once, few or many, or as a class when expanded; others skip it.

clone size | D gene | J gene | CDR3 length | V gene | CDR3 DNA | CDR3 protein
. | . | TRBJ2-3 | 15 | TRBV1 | TGCACCAGCAAACGGACTAGCGGGAGGACCGATACGCAGTATTTT | CTSKRTSGRTDTQYF
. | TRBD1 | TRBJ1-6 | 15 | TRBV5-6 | TGTGCCAGCAGCCTACCCGGGACAGGGTTAGGAACCCTCCACTTT | CASSLPGTGLGTLHF
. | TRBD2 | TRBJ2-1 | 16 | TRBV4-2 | TGTGCCAGCAGCCAGGACCTCGGGCTAGCGGGAGGTGAGCAGTTCTTC | CASSQDLGLAGGEQFF
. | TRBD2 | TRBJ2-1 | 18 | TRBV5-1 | TGCGCCAGCAGCTTGGGTCGGGTCCGGGCGGGGGTCAACAATGAGCAGTTCTTC | CASSLGRVRAGVNNEQFF
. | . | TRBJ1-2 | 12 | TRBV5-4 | TGTGCCAGCAGCTTGGGCACTCGGGGTCCTGCCTTC | CASSLGTRGPAF
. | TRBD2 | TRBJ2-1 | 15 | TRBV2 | TGTGCCAGCAGTAGAGGACTAGCGCCGGACAATGAGCAGTTCTTC | CASSRGLAPDNEQFF
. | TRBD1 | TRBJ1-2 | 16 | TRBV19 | TGTGCCAGTAGTATAGATGACAGGGAAGTAAACTATGGCTACACCTTC | CASSIDDREVNYGYTF
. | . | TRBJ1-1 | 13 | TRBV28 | TGTGCCAGCAGTTTACCCCTGAACACTGAAGCTTTCTTT | CASSLPLNTEAFF
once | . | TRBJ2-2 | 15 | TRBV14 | TGTGCCAGCAGCCAAGAACTTGGAAACACCGGGGAGCTGTTTTTT | CASSQELGNTGELFF
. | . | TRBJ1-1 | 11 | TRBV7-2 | TGTGCCAGCAGCTTATCCAGTGAAGCTTTCTTT | CASSLSSEAFF
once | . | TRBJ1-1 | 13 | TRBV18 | TGTGCCAGCTCGCGATCACAGGGCTCTGAAGCTTTCTTT | CASSRSQGSEAFF
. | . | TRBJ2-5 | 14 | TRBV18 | TGTGCCAGCTCACCAGCGGCGAACGCGGAGACCCAGTACTTC | CASSPAANAETQYF
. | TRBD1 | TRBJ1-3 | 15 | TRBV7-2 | TGTGCCAGCAGCTTAGGGACAGGGCGAGTGGACACCATATATTTT | CASSLGTGRVDTIYF
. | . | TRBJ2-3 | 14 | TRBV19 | TGTGCCAGTAGTATAGCTGTGGCATCAGATACGCAGTATTTT | CASSIAVASDTQYF
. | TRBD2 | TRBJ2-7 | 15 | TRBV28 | TGTGCCAGCAGCACAAAGAGGACTAGCGTCGGAGAGCAGTACTTC | CASSTKRTSVGEQYF
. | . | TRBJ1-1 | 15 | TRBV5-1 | TGCGCCAGCAGCTTGGCCGCGACAGCAAACACTGAAGCTTTCTTT | CASSLAATANTEAFF
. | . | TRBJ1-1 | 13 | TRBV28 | TGTGCCAGCAGGGAACAGGGGAACACTGAAGCTTTCTTT | CASREQGNTEAFF
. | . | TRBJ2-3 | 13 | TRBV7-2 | TGTGCCAGCAGCTTACGGCAGGCAGATACGCAGTATTTT | CASSLRQADTQYF
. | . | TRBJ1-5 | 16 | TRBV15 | TGTGCCACCAGCAGAGGCAACGGACATAGCAATCAGCCCCAGCATTTT | CATSRGNGHSNQPQHF
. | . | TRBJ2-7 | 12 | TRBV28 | TGTGCCAGCAGTTCCGCAAATCGGGAGCAGTACTTC | CASSSANREQYF
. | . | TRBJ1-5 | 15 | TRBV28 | TGTGCCAGCAGTTTTGGCCAACGGTTTGGCCAGCCCCAGCATTTT | CASSFGQRFGQPQHF
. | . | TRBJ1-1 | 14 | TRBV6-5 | TGTGCCAGCGGGTTGCGGGGCCGCGTCACTGAAGCTTTCTTT | CASGLRGRVTEAFF
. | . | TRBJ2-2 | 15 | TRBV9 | TGTGCCAGCAGCGTACAGGGGCGGAACACCGGGGAGCTGTTTTTT | CASSVQGRNTGELFF
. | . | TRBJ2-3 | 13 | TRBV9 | TGTGCCAGCAGCGTTGGGTTCACAGATACGCAGTATTTT | CASSVGFTDTQYF
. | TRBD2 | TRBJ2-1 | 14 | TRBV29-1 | TGCAGCGTAGCGGGACTAGCGCCGAACAATGAGCAGTTCTTC | CSVAGLAPNNEQFF
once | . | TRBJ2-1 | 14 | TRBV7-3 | TGTGCCAGCAGCCCGGCCCGCGGCGGGAATGAGCAGTTCTTC | CASSPARGGNEQFF
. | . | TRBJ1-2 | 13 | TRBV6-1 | TGTGCCATCCGATCCGGGATCAACTATGGCTACACCTTC | CAIRSGINYGYTF
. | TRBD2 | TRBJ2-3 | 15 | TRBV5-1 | TGCGCCAGCAGCTTGGGGGACGGGAGGGCCGATACGCAGTATTTT | CASSLGDGRADTQYF
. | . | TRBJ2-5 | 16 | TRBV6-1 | TGTGCCAGCAGTGAACCTAGGACTAAATTGAGGGAGACCCAGTACTTC | CASSEPRTKLRETQYF
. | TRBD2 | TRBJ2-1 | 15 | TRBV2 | TGTGCCAGCAGTGATCTTGGGGCAGGGAGGGGCGAGCAGTTCTTC | CASSDLGAGRGEQFF
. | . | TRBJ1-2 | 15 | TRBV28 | TGTGCCAGCAGTTTAGGATCTGGGTTCAGGACGGGCTGCACCTTC | CASSLGSGFRTGCTF
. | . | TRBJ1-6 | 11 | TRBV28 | TGTGCCAGCAGCTCTGATTCACCCCTCCACTTT | CASSSDSPLHF
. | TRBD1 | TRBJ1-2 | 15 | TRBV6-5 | TGTGCCAGCAGTTACCGACAGGGAGGTTACTATGGCTACACCTTC | CASSYRQGGYYGYTF
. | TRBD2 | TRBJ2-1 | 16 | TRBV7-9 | TGTGCCAGCAGCTTCTTAGCGGGAGGGCTATACAATGAGCAGTTCTTC | CASSFLAGGLYNEQFF
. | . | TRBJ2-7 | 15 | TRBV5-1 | TGCGCCAGCAGCTACCAAGGGACGGACACCTACGAGCAGTACTTC | CASSYQGTDTYEQYF
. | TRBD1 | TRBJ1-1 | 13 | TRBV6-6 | TGTGCCAGCCTGGACAGGGTCAACACTGAAGCTTTCTTT | CASLDRVNTEAFF
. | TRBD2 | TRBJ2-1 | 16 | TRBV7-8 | TGTGCCAGCAGCCCCCGGCTGGGACTAGCGTGGAATGAGCAGTTCTTC | CASSPRLGLAWNEQFF
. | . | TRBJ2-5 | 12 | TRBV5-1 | TGCGCCAGCAGCCCGGACCGAAAGACCCAGTACTTC | CASSPDRKTQYF
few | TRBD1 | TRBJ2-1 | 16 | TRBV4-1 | TGCGCCAGCAGCCACCCGGGACAGGGATTTGGCAATGAGCAGTTCTTC | CASSHPGQGFGNEQFF
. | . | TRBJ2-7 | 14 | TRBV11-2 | TGTGCCAGCAGCGTAGGACTTAGCGCATACGAGCAGTACTTC | CASSVGLSAYEQYF
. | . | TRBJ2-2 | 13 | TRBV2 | TGTGCCAGCAGTGAAGTGGGGACCGGGGAGCTGTTTTTT | CASSEVGTGELFF
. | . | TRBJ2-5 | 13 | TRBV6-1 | TGTGCCAGCAGTACCCCAGGGAAAGAGACCCAGTACTTC | CASSTPGKETQYF
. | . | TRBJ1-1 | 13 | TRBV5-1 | TGCGCCAGCAGCTTGGGAGGGAACACTGAAGCTTTCTTT | CASSLGGNTEAFF
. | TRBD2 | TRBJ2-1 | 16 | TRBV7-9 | TGTGCCAGCAGCGTAACGGCGGGAGTATCTAGCAATGAGCAGTTCTTC | CASSVTAGVSSNEQFF
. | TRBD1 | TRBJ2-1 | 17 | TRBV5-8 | TGTGCCAGCAGCAATCCGGGGATTGGGACAGGGTTCGATGAGCAGTTCTTC | CASSNPGIGTGFDEQFF
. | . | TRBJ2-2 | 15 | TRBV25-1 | TGTGCCAGCAGTGAACCTAGGCAGAGCACCGGGGAGCTGTTTTTT | CASSEPRQSTGELFF
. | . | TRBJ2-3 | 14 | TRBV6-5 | TGTGCCAGCAGTATACTAACAAGCACAGATACGCAGTATTTT | CASSILTSTDTQYF
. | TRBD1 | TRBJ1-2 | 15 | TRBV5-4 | TGTGCCAGCAGCTTGCTACAGGGGGTGGTCTATGGCTACACCTTC | CASSLLQGVVYGYTF
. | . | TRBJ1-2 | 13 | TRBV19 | TGTGCCAGTAGTATCGAGGGGGGCTATGGCTACACCTTC | CASSIEGGYGYTF
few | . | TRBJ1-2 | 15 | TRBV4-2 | TGTGCCAGCGGGCCCCCGAGGGAGGGTGGCTATGGCTACACCTTC | CASGPPREGGYGYTF
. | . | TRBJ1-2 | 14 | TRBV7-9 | TGTGCCAGCAGCGAATTCGGGGGCGGGGATGGCTACACCTTC | CASSEFGGGDGYTF
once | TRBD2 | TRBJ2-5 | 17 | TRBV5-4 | TGTGCCAGCAGCTTGGGATCAAGCGGGGGGGCCAGAGAGACCCAGTACTTC | CASSLGSSGGARETQYF
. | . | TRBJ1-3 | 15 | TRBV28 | TGTGCCAGCAGTTTGGCGGCCAGCTCTGGAAACACCATATATTTT | CASSLAASSGNTIYF
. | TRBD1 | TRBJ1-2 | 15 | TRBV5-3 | TGTGCCAGAAGCTTGGCGAGACAGGGGGACTATGGCTACACCTTC | CARSLARQGDYGYTF
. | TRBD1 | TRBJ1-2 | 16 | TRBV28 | TGTGCCAGCAGCTATCCTACCGGGACAGCTAACTATGGCTACACCTTC | CASSYPTGTANYGYTF
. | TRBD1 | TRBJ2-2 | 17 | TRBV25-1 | TGTGCCAGCAGTCCCCCTTTCGGACAGGGGTGGACCGGGGAGCTGTTTTTT | CASSPPFGQGWTGELFF
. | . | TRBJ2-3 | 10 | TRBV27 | TGTGCCAGGACCACAGATACGCAGTATTTT | CARTTDTQYF
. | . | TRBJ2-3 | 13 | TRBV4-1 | TGCGCCAGCAGCCCCCTTATTATAGGCACGCAGTATTTT | CASSPLIIGTQYF
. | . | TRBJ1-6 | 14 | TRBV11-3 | TGTGCCAGCAGCCTCGAGGGGGGTAATTCACCCCTCCACTTT | CASSLEGGNSPLHF
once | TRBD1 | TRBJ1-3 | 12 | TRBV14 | TGTGCCAGCAGCGCTACAGGGGACACCATATATTTT | CASSATGDTIYF